This T cell receptor beta chain originates from a study of patients and donors after allogeneic stem cell transplantation. CDR1 and CDR2 from the germline V gene are MGHDK and SYGVNS. V lost 3 bases and J lost 9; bases outside the gene matches: 10. The CDR3 length is 15 residues. TCRdb reprocessed the RT-PCR reads via MiXCR and lists one record per CDR3 protein. The sample shows under 200,000 distinct CDR3 sequences, approximately 22% of them seen only once. Sequences were obtained from blood, either unsorted or a sorted T cell fraction (not recorded which). The V call is TRBV25-1, the J call TRBJ2-3; 9 positions agree with TRBD1. This TCR was sampled from a human donor who was either an allogeneic HSCT recipient or a stem cell or donor lymphocyte infusion donor (not recorded which). It is not recorded whose cells these are; they may come from a transplant donor. This CDR3 reads CASSEDRGLGGTQYF. The CDR3 nucleotides are TGTGCCAGCAGTGAGGACAGGGGCCTTGGTGGGACGCAGTATTTT.